This T cell receptor beta chain was captured by sequencing in a study of blood T cell repertoires in COVID-19. Study summary: Sites across the United States, Italy and Spain contributed samples from acute and convalescent COVID-19. PBMCs, B-cell-depleted T cells, or T cells were the source of the cDNA or gDNA that made up the material.

Residents of 20 to 25 US areas, aged roughly 18 to 89 years, made up the participants. In the authors' workflow: Nucleated cell counts were estimated from reference gene primer amplification. Profiling relied on immunoSEQ multiplex PCR, and the TCRdb table lists in-frame clones only, not all of them. The V and J calls and the clone size are those of that table, but D and trimming were determined from the DNA. The repertoire holds roughly 74,000 clones, with around 89% as singletons. V lost 0 bases and J 0 bases, leaving 6 bases between the germline ends. The germline gives CDR1 MNHEY, CDR2 SVGAGI. There are 15 residues in the CDR3.

The source of this sequence is a woman in her 50s with acute COVID-19. The sequenced sample was PBMCs or T cells enriched from blood (not recorded which). The chain recombines TRBV6-5 with TRBJ2-1; D gene uncertain. The CDR3 region has the DNA TGTGCCAGCAGTTACTCTGGCAGCTCCTACAATGAGCAGTTCTTC. Translated, it gives CASSYSGSSYNEQFF.